Following are 4 T cell receptor beta chains from one sample sequenced in a study of CD8 T cells in Susac syndrome. Random hexamers were used to reverse transcribe 0.5 to 1 ug of RNA. TCRdb ran MiXCR on the immunoSEQ multiplex PCR reads and lists one entry per CDR3 protein. The repertoire holds about 200,000 distinct CDR3 sequences, with 90% to 95% as singletons. Source material: CD4+ T cells from PBMCs. Receptors were obtained from a human donor with Susac syndrome.

This chain links TRBV5-1 with TRBJ2-7; D gene uncertain. V lost 5 bases, J lost 9 bases, and 18 bases lay in between. The CDR3 runs 13 residues. Germline V gene lookup returns CDR1 SGHRS and CDR2 YFSETQ. CDR3 in amino acids: CASSYNPDVRQYF. The DNA of the CDR3 is TGCGCCAGCAGTTACAATCCTGATGTTAGGCAGTACTTC.

V and J are TRBV7-2 and TRBJ1-2; D gene uncertain. CDR1 SGHTA and CDR2 FQGNSA come from the germline V gene. The CDR3 is 14 residues long. Trimming removed 5 bases from V and 4 bases from J, with 14 bases in between. The CDR3 coding sequence is TGTGCCAGCAGCCAATATTCGGCAGTCTATGGCTACACCTTC. It specifies CASSQYSAVYGYTF. Combining the CDR3 with reference TRBV7-2 and TRBJ1-2 gives the whole variable domain GAGVSQSPSNKVTEKGKDVELRCDPISGHTALYWYRQSLGQGLEFLIYFQGNSAPDKSGLPSDRFSAERTGGSVSTLTIQRTQQEDSAVYLCASSQYSAVYGYTFGSGTRLTVV.

This chain uses TRBV3-1 with TRBJ1-2, with D perhaps matching TRBD1 (5 bases). The CDR3 consists of 15 residues. Trimming shortened V by 0 bases and J by 6 bases, and 14 bases separated the two germline ends. The germline V gene has CDR1 LGHDT and CDR2 YNNKEL (reference sequence). CDR3 bases: TGTGCCAGCAGCCAAGATGTCTCCAGGGCACATGGCTACACCTTC. Encoded protein: CASSQDVSRAHGYTF.

V is TRBV28 and J is TRBJ1-2; D is perhaps TRBD1 (6 bases). Trimming removed 0 bases from V and 5 bases from J, with 10 bases in between. Germline-derived CDR1 and CDR2 are MDHEN and SYDVKM. The CDR3 runs to 14 residues. CDR3 sequence reads: CASSLWSGAYGYTF. In nucleotides, the CDR3 is TGTGCCAGCAGTTTATGGTCAGGGGCATATGGCTACACCTTC.